The rows below give T cell receptor beta chains drawn from one sample of a study of blood T cells in healthy people across ages. A single record per CDR3 protein comes from TCRdb applying MiXCR to the 5' RACE reads. The sample shows 600,000 or so distinct CDR3 sequences, under 25% of them seen only once. Sequences were obtained from blood. The source of these receptors is a man between 70 and 80 years old in good health. Each CDR3 is given with its conserved first and last residue.

>TRBJ2-1|TRBV28
CASSLGAWDNEQFF
>TRBJ2-1|TRBV2
CARRGLADNEQFF
>TRBJ2-5|TRBV12-5
CASGPGTGQYQETQYF
>TRBJ2-3|TRBV18
CASSIGTRLTDTQYF
>TRBJ2-5|TRBV5-4
CASSVSSGQMQETQYF
>TRBJ1-4|TRBV28
CASSLGGGPTGTVFF
>TRBJ1-2|TRBV20-1
CSAPERDRVDYTF
>TRBJ1-2|TRBV10-3
CAISEWGGYGYTF
>TRBJ2-1|TRBV28
CASIPLGADSYNEQFF
>TRBJ2-3|TRBV18
CASSPAVNTDTQYF
>TRBJ2-7|TRBV20-1
CSASPTSGTVEQYF
>TRBJ2-5|TRBV19
CASTPWGQETQYF
>TRBJ1-6|TRBV2
CASRAGENSPLHF
>TRBJ1-4|TRBV6-6
CASSPSGLRFNEKLFF
>TRBJ2-5|TRBV11-2
CASSLDRPGAGTQYF
>TRBJ2-5|TRBV20-1
CSAALGVDQETQYF
>TRBJ2-1|TRBV20-1
CSAPGTSDNEQFF
>NA|TRBV28
CASSAGGRVPYEQYF
>TRBJ2-1|TRBV12-3/TRBV12-4
CASSTGGDEQFF
>TRBJ2-7|TRBV12-3/TRBV12-4
CASSTTSGIYEQCF
>TRBJ1-5|TRBV20-1
CSARGGTDNQPQHF
>TRBJ2-5|TRBV28
CASTMGAQETQYF
>NA|TRBV6-5
CASSYRGPGNEQFF
>TRBJ1-5|TRBV7-2
CASSPEEGFNQPQHF
>TRBJ2-5|TRBV29-1
CSVTGAEETQYF
>TRBJ1-1|TRBV29-1
CSVEDIMNTEAFF
>TRBJ2-3|TRBV5-5
CASSLGTGGNTDTQYF
>TRBJ2-1|TRBV9
CASSPPRGGASYEQFF
>TRBJ2-3|TRBV25-1
CATALGARTDTQYF
>TRBJ2-4|TRBV7-2
CASSFSVAQGSKNIQYF
>TRBJ2-1|TRBV19
CASSTGTGAYEQFF
>TRBJ2-3|TRBV5-1
CASSLVSSGRATDTQYF
>TRBJ2-1|TRBV5-6
CASSWTSGSRVLSEQFF